This T cell receptor (beta chain) emerged from a study of T cells in Graves' hyperthyroidism and ophthalmopathy. It was RNA transcripts that yielded the amplified TCR beta CDR3 regions. TCR CDR3 underwent first-round RT-PCR with the HTBI primer set. TCRdb re-called the multiplex PCR reads through MiXCR, storing one row per CDR3 protein. Here the sample spans some 490,000 distinct CDR3 sequences, roughly 22% being singletons. Trimming cost V 8 bases and J 1 base; bases outside gene matches: 6. Germline CDR1 is KGHSH and CDR2 is LQKENI. This CDR3 is built from 14 residues. This receptor was identified in a woman aged 70 to 79 with Graves' ophthalmopathy. Sequenced input: blood. The chain links TRBV18 to TRBJ2-3; TRBD1 matches at 7 bases. CDR3: CASPLGQGTDTQYF. The CDR3 DNA reads TGTGCCAGCCCCCTCGGACAGGGCACAGATACGCAGTATTTT.